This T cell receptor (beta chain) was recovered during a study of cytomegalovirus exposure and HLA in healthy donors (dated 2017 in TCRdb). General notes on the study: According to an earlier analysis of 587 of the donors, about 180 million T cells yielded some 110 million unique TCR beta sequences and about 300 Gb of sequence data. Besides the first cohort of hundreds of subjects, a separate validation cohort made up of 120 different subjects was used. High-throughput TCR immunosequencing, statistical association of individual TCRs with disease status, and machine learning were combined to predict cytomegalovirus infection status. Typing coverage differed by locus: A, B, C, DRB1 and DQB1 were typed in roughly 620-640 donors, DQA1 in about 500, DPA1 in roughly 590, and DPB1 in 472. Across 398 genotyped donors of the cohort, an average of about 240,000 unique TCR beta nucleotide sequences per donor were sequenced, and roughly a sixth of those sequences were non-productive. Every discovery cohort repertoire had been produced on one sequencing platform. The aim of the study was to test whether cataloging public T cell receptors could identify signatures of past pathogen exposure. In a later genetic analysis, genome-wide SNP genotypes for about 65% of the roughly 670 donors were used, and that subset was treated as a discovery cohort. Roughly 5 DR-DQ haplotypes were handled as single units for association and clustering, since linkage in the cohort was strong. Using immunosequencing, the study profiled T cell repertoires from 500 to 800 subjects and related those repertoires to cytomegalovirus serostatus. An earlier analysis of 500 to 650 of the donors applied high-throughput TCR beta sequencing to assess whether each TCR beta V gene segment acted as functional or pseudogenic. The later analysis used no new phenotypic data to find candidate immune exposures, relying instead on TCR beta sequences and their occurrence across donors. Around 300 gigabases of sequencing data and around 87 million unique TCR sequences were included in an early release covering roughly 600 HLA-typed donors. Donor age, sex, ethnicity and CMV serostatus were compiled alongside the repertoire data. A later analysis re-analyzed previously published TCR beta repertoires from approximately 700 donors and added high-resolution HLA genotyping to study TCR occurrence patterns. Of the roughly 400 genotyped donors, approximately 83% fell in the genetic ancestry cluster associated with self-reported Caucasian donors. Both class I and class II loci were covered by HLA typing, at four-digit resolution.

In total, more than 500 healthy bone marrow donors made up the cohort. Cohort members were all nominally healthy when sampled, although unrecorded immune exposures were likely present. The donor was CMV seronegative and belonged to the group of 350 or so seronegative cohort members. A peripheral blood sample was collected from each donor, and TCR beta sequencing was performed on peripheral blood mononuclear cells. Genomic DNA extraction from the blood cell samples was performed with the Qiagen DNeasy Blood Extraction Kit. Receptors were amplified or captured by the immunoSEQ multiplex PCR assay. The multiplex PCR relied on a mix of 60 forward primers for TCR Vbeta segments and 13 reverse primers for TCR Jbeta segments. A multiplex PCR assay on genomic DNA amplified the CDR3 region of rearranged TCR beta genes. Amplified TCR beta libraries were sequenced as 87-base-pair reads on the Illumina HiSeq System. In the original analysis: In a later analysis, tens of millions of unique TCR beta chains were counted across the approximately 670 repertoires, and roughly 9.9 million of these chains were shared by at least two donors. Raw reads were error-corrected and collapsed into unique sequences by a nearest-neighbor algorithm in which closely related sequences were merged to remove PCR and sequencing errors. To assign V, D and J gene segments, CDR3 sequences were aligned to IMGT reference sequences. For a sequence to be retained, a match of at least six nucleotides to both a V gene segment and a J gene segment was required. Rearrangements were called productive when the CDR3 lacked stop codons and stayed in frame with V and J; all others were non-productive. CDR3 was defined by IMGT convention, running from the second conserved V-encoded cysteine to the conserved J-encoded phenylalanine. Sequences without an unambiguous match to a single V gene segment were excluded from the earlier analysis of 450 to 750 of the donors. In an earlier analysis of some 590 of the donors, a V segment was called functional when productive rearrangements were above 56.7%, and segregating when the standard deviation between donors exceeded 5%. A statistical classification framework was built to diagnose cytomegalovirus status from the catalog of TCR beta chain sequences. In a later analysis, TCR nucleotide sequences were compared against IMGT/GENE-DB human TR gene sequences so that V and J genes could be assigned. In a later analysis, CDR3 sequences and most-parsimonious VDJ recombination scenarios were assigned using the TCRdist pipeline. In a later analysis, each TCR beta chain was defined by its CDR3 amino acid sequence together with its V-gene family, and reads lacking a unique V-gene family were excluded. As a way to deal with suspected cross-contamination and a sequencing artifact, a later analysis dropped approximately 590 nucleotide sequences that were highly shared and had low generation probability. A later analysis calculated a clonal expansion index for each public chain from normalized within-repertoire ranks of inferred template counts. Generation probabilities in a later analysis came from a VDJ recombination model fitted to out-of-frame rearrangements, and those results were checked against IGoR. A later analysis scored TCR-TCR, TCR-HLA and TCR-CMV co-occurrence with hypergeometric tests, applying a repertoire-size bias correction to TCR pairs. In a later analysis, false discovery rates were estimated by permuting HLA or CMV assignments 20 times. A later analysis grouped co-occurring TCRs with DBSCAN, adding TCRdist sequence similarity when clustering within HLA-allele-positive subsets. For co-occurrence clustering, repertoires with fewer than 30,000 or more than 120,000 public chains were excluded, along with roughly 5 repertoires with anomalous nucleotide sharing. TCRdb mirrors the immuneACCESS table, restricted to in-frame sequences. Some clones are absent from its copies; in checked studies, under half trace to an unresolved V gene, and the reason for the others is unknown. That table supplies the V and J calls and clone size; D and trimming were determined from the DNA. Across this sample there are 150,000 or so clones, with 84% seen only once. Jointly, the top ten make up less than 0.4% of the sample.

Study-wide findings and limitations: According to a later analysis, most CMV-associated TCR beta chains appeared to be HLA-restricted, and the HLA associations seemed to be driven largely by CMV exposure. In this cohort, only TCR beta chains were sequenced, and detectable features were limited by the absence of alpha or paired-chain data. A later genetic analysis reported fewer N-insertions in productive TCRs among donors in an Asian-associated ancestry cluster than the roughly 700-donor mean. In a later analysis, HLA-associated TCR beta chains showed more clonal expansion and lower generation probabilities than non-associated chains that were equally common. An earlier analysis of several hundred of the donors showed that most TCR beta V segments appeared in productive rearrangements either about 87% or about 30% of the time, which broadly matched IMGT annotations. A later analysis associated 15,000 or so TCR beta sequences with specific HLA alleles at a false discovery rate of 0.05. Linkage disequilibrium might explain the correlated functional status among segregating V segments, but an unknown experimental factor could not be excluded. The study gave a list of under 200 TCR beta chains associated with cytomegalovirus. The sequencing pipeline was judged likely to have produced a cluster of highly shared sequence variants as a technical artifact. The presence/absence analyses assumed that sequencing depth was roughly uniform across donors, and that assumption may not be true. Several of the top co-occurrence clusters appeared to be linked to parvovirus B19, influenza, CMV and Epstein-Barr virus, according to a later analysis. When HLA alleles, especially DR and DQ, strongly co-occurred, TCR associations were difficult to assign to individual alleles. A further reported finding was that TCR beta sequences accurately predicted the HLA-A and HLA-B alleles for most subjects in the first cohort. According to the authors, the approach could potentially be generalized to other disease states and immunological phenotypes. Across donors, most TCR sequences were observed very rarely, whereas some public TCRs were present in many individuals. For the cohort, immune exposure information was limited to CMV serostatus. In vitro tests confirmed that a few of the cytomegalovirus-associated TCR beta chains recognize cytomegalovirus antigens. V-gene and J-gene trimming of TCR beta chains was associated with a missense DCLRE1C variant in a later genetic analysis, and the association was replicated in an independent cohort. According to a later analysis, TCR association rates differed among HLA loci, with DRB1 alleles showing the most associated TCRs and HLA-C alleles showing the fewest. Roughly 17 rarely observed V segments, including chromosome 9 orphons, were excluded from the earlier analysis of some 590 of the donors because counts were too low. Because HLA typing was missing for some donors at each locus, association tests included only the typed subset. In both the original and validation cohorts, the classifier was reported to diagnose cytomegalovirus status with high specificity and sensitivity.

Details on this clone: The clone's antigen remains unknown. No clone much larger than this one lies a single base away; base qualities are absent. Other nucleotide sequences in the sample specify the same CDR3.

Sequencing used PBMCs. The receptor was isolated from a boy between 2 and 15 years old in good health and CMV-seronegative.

The CDR3: CASSRDSYGYTF. The DNA reads as follows: TGTGCCAGCAGTCGGGACAGCTATGGCTACACCTTC. The chain is encoded by TRBV28 joined to TRBJ1-2, and TRBD1 aligns with 7 junction nucleotides. At the junction V is shortened by 5 bases and J by 4 bases; bases outside the gene matches: 1. In the germline V gene, CDR1 corresponds to MDHEN and CDR2 to SYDVKM. The CDR3 numbers 12 residues from cysteine through phenylalanine. The sequence is cut down to CDR3 DNA, 36 bases in frame from base 1.